These 5 T cell receptor beta chains were sequenced from one sample in a study of cytomegalovirus exposure and HLA in healthy donors. The PCR was carried out with 60 Vbeta primers and 13 Jbeta primers. TCRdb's table, derived via immunoSEQ multiplex PCR, lists solely in-frame clones and lacks some. Of around 180,000 clones listed, approximately 80% are singletons. Sequenced: PBMCs. These receptors originate from a girl aged 2-10 years in good health and CMV-seropositive.

The chain employs TRBV30 and TRBJ1-2; 8 bases line up with TRBD1. Germline V gene sequence: CDR1 GTSNPN, CDR2 SVGIG (reference sequence). This CDR3 spans 17 amino acids. The V and J ends lost 3 bases and 4 bases, in that order; junction bases with no gene match: 16. The CDR3 region has the DNA TGTGCCTGGAGGAGGGGATTGGGACAGGCAGTGGCCTATGGCTACACCTTC. Protein product: CAWRRGLGQAVAYGYTF. Full variable domain (rest looked up from reference TRBV30 and TRBJ1-2): SQTIHQWPATLVQPVGSPLSLECTVEGTSNPNLYWYRQAAGRGLQLLFYSVGIGQISSEVPQNLSASRPQDRQFILSSKKLLLSDSGFYLCAWRRGLGQAVAYGYTFGSGTRLTVV.

In this sample, this clone turned up a few times. The chain couples TRBV2 to TRBJ2-7; maybe TRBD1 (5 bases). Germline-derived CDR1 and CDR2 are SNHLY and FYNNEI. The CDR3 extends over 14 amino acids. V was shortened by 1 base and J by 5 bases, with 12 bases between the two germline ends. CDR3 sequence reads: CASSEVAGSDEQYF. In DNA, the CDR3 is TGTGCCAGCAGTGAAGTGGCAGGGTCTGACGAGCAGTACTTC.

This sequence joins TRBV5-1 and TRBJ1-3; 8 nucleotides align to TRBD1. The CDR3 sequence is 16 residues long. With 4 bases clipped from V and 0 bases from J, the junction kept 6 bases outside the gene matches. The germline CDR1 and CDR2 sequences are SGHRS and YFSETQ. The chain's CDR3 is CASSTGDRSSGNTIYF. Written as DNA, the CDR3 is TGCGCCAGCAGCACGGGGGACAGGAGCTCTGGAAACACCATATATTTT.

The V call is TRBV4-2, the J call TRBJ2-4, with D possibly being TRBD1 (5 bases). The V end lost 1 base, the J end lost 1 base, and 8 bases lay between the germline ends. The CDR3 runs 15 residues. The germline V gene encodes CDR1 LGHNA and CDR2 YNFKEQ. The CDR3 coding sequence is TGTGCCAGCAGCCAAGTGGGGCTTGCCAAAAACATTCAGTACTTC. Translated, it gives CASSQVGLAKNIQYF.

This sequence joins TRBV9 and TRBJ2-1; 9 positions match TRBD1. The CDR3 spans 17 residues. Losses at the gene ends were 4 bases for V and 0 bases for J; bases not matched to a gene: 8. Per germline, CDR1 SGDLS and CDR2 YYNGEE. CDR3 in amino acids: CASSPRQGVGSYNEQFF. The CDR3 region has the DNA TGTGCCAGCAGCCCTCGACAGGGGGTGGGCTCCTACAATGAGCAGTTCTTC.